Below, 6 T cell receptor beta chains from the same sample are listed, as sequenced in a study of T cell repertoires in cytomegalovirus infection. In TCRdb, the reads were re-called with MiXCR into one record per CDR3 protein. The table includes roughly 630,000 distinct CDR3 sequences, around 24% detected once. Sequencing input: CD8+ T cells from PBMCs. The receptors here all came from a human donor in good health (CMV status not recorded). Some clones in this sample may be carry-over from other donors' samples.

This clonotype appeared many times. The chain has TRBV11-3 and TRBJ2-3; D might be TRBD1 (5 bases). The CDR3 length is 14 residues. V dropped 4 bases and J dropped 1 base, with 9 bases sitting between them. Germline V gives CDR1 SGHNT, CDR2 YENEEA. The CDR3 region is CASSSETGTDTQYF. CDR3 nucleotide sequence: TGTGCCAGCAGCTCGGAGACAGGCACAGATACGCAGTATTTT.

This clonotype was observed a handful of times. The chain links TRBV10-3 to TRBJ2-5; 9 bases match TRBD1. J gave up 5 bases and V 3 bases, and 1 base lay outside the gene matches. The CDR3 consists of 13 residues. From germline, CDR1 is ENHRY and CDR2 SYGVKD. The DNA of the CDR3 is TGTGCCATCAGTGAAGGACAGGGGGAGACCCAGTACTTC. Translation gives CAISEGQGETQYF.

This clonotype was observed a handful of times. The V call is TRBV9, the J call TRBJ2-1, with D uncertain. Germline V CDR1 and CDR2: SGDLS, YYNGEE. The CDR3 runs to 15 residues. V was cut by 0 bases and J by 0 bases, with 7 bases left in between. CDR3 sequence (DNA): TGTGCCAGCAGCGTAGGGGAAAGCTCCTACAATGAGCAGTTCTTC. Translation gives CASSVGESSYNEQFF. The entire variable domain, with the rest obtained from reference TRBV9 and TRBJ2-1, is as follows: DSGVTQTPKHLITATGQRVTLRCSPRSGDLSVYWYQQSLDQGLQFLIQYYNGEERAKGNILERFSAQQFPDLHSELNLSSLELGDSALYFCASSVGESSYNEQFFGPGTRLTVL.

Only a few counts were recorded for this clonotype. The chain employs TRBV27 and TRBJ2-3; 7 bases are a match to TRBD2. The germline CDR1 and CDR2 sequences are MNHEY and SMNVEV (reference sequence). CDR3 size: 14 residues. V lost 9 bases and J lost 4; bases outside the gene matches: 10. CDR3 DNA sequence: TGTGCCAGTACTCTAGCGGCCAGGCCAGATACGCAGTATTTT. It codes for CASTLAARPDTQYF.

V gene TRBV6-5 combines with J gene TRBJ2-7; D gene unclear. Germline assignment: CDR1 MNHEY and CDR2 SVGAGI. The length of the CDR3 is 12 residues. Trimming left V 1 base short and J 6 bases short, with 7 bases between. The CDR3 DNA sequence: TGTGCCAGCAGTTACTATGGCTTCGAGCAGTACTTC. This codes for CASSYYGFEQYF.

This clonotype was counted at least ten times. The chain combines TRBV7-8 with TRBJ2-1; 8 positions agree with TRBD2. The CDR3 covers 13 residues. J was trimmed by 5 bases and V by 7 bases; bases with no gene match: 4. Germline lookup yields CDR1 SGHVS and CDR2 FQNEAQ. CDR3 DNA: TGTGCCAGCAACCTCGGGGGGGACAATGAGCAGTTCTTC. Protein: CASNLGGDNEQFF.